The 23 T cell receptor beta chains below were found in one sample sequenced in a study of blood T cell repertoires in COVID-19. The method was immunoSEQ multiplex PCR; TCRdb's version includes in-frame clones alone and lacks a portion of them. The sample lists 80,000 to 100,000 clones; around 90% were seen once. Sequencing input: peripheral blood. The receptors here all came from a human donor with COVID-19, enrolled during active disease. The donor label of this sample is uncertain.

The gene calls are TRBV2 and TRBJ1-2, with D perhaps matching TRBD1 (5 bases). CDR1 SNHLY and CDR2 FYNNEI come from the germline V gene. With 6 bases removed from V and 4 bases from J, the gap between germline ends came to 12 bases. The CDR3 is 13 amino acids. CDR3: CASSPDRSYGYTF. Written as DNA, the CDR3 is TGTGCCAGCAGCCCCGACAGATCCTATGGCTACACCTTC.

In its sample, this clone was seen once. This chain uses TRBV5-1 with TRBJ2-1, with TRBD2 matching 7 bases. The CDR3 contains 14 residues. The germline gives CDR1 SGHRS, CDR2 YFSETQ. Germline trimming cut 1 base from V and 8 bases from J; bases unmatched to any gene: 6. The CDR3 region is CASSLTGEGYEQFF. The CDR3 DNA is TGCGCCAGCAGCTTGACGGGGGAGGGCTATGAGCAGTTCTTC.

The rearrangement joins TRBV29-1 to TRBJ2-2; 9 bases agree with TRBD1. The trim removed 6 bases at V and 7 bases at J, leaving 6 bases unmatched. The CDR3 totals 13 residues. Germline loops: CDR1 SQVTM, CDR2 ANQGSEA. The CDR3 region has the DNA TGCAGCGTCTTACAGGGGGCTGTCGGGGAGCTGTTTTTT. Its protein is CSVLQGAVGELFF.

This chain links TRBV30 with TRBJ2-7, with 7 bases fitting TRBD2. Losses at the gene ends were 1 base for V and 2 bases for J; bases not matched to a gene: 8. Germline loops: CDR1 GTSNPN, CDR2 SVGIG (reference sequence). The CDR3 is made up of 15 amino acids. CDR3 bases: TGTGCCTGGAGTGCTCATAGCGGGCGCCCCTACGAGCAGTACTTC. It translates to CAWSAHSGRPYEQYF.

The V gene is TRBV19, the J gene TRBJ1-1, with D perhaps TRBD1 (6 bases). The germline V and J ends were trimmed by 10 bases and 1 base, with 16 bases remaining between them. Germline CDR1 reads LNHDA; CDR2 reads SQIVND (reference sequence). The CDR3 spans 14 residues. The CDR3, as DNA: TGTGCCACCCTTAGGAACAGGGAGAACACTGAAGCTTTCTTT. Protein sequence: CATLRNRENTEAFF.

As for this clone: The junction shows a germline mismatch at one end, possibly a read error. The gene calls are TRBV5-1 and TRBJ2-7, with 11 bases aligning to TRBD2. This CDR3 is built from 17 residues. Germline V gene data show CDR1 as SGHRS and CDR2 as YFSETQ. The CDR3 spells CASSSPRLAGISHEQYF. CDR3 sequence (DNA): TGCGCCAGCAGCTCTCCGAGACTAGCGGGAATCTCCCACGAGCAGTACTTC.

CDR3 nucleotides: TGTGCCAGCAGCTTAGAGGCAGGGGGGTGGGAAAAACTGTTTTTT. This gives the protein CASSLEAGGWEKLFF. The genes are TRBV7-8 and TRBJ1-4, with TRBD1 matching over 7 bases. CDR1 and CDR2 (germline): SGHVS, FQNEAQ. V lost 1 base and J lost 8; bases outside the gene matches: 7. The CDR3 spans 15 residues.

This clone was found once. This chain links TRBV9 with TRBJ1-3; D is perhaps TRBD1 (5 bases). The CDR3 contains 14 residues. V lost 3 bases and J 3 bases, leaving 10 bases between the germline ends. Germline V gives CDR1 SGDLS, CDR2 YYNGEE. The CDR3 spells CASSDWGGGNTIYF. CDR3 sequence (DNA): TGTGCCAGCAGCGACTGGGGGGGTGGAAACACCATATATTTT.

The chain carries TRBV18 and TRBJ2-2; D perhaps matches TRBD2 (7 bases). The CDR3 spans 18 residues. V dropped 0 bases and J dropped 0 bases, with 14 bases sitting between them. CDR1 and CDR2 from the germline V gene are KGHSH and LQKENI. The chain's CDR3 is CASSPPGGAEANTGELFF. CDR3 in DNA: TGTGCCAGCTCACCACCGGGGGGGGCCGAGGCGAACACCGGGGAGCTGTTTTTT.

A single count supports this clone. The chain employs TRBV7-9 and TRBJ1-1; weak D call: TRBD1 (6 bases). The ends were cut back, 4 bases at V and 8 bases at J, with 11 bases in the middle. The germline gives CDR1 SEHNR, CDR2 FQNEAQ (reference sequence). The CDR3 length is 12 residues. The CDR3 is CASSWADSEAFF. The CDR3 bases are TGTGCCAGCAGCTGGGCGGACAGCGAAGCTTTCTTT.

The chain is built from TRBV4-1 and TRBJ2-1, with 9 bases aligning to TRBD2. V was pared by 0 bases and J by 1 base, with 16 bases of the junction left unmatched. The CDR3 consists of 21 residues. The germline CDR1 and CDR2 sequences are MGHRA and YSYEKL. The CDR3 nucleotides read TGCGCCAGCAGCCAAGATATTAGGAGAATAGCGGGAGAACCGTCCTACAATGAGCAGTTCTTC. Translated: CASSQDIRRIAGEPSYNEQFF.

The rearrangement uses TRBV3-1 (or the pseudogene TRBV3-2) and TRBJ1-6; D remains ambiguous. Germline lookup yields CDR1 LGHDT and CDR2 YNNKEL (reference sequence). V was clipped by 4 bases and J by 0 bases, with 10 bases between them. This CDR3 is built from 16 residues. The CDR3 region has the DNA TGTGCCAGCAGCCCGGCCGGGAGCTCCTATAATTCACCCCTCCACTTT. Its protein is CASSPAGSSYNSPLHF.

This clone was detected once. This chain joins TRBV7-9 and TRBJ1-2; TRBD1 matches at 7 bases. With V trimmed by 5 bases and J by 2 bases, 5 bases remained unmatched. There are 14 residues in the CDR3. Germline values: CDR1 SEHNR, CDR2 FQNEAQ (reference sequence). CDR3 coding DNA: TGTGCCAGCAGCCCCGGACAGGAAAACTATGGCTACACCTTC. It specifies CASSPGQENYGYTF.

The chain employs TRBV7-3 and TRBJ2-2; the match to TRBD1 covers 7 bases. Trimming removed 5 bases from V and 4 bases from J; junction bases left unmatched: 4. The germline CDR1 and CDR2 sequences are SGHTA and FQGTGA. The CDR3 has 14 amino acids. DNA for the CDR3: TGTGCCAGCAGCGTACAGGGGCGCACCGGGGAGCTGTTTTTT. It codes for CASSVQGRTGELFF.

V and J are TRBV6-5 and TRBJ2-2; 9 bases fit TRBD2. The CDR3 is 14 residues long. J gave up 6 bases and V 7 bases, and 6 bases lay outside the gene matches. CDR1 is MNHEY and CDR2 is SVGAGI in the germline V gene. CDR3 loop: CASTRGLAAGELFF. The CDR3 region has the DNA TGTGCCAGCACCCGGGGACTAGCCGCCGGGGAGCTGTTTTTT.

The chain couples TRBV27 to TRBJ2-2; TRBD1 is a possible D gene (5 bases). Germline-derived CDR1 and CDR2 are MNHEY and SMNVEV (reference sequence). CDR3 length equals 13 residues. Trimming shortened V by 2 bases and J by 13 bases, and 14 bases separated the two germline ends. DNA of the CDR3: TGTGCCAGCAGTTTACAGGGTTATATCGGGCTGTTTTTT. This sequence encodes CASSLQGYIGLFF.

This chain connects TRBV19 to TRBJ1-1; D might be TRBD1 (6 bases). The ends were cut back, 5 bases at V and 1 base at J, with 8 bases in the middle. The germline gives CDR1 LNHDA, CDR2 SQIVND (reference sequence). The CDR3 is 13 amino acids. This CDR3 reads CASSLTGNTEAFF. CDR3 in DNA: TGTGCCAGTAGTTTGACAGGGAACACTGAAGCTTTCTTT.

The chain has TRBV25-1 and TRBJ2-3; the match to TRBD2 covers 11 bases. The V segment lost 0 bases and the J segment 4 bases; nucleotides outside the gene matches: 0. CDR1 and CDR2 from the germline V gene are MGHDK and SYGVNS. CDR3 length equals 15 residues. The CDR3 loop reads CASSEYSGRADTQYF. The CDR3 DNA reads TGTGCCAGCAGTGAATATAGCGGGAGGGCAGATACGCAGTATTTT.

This sequence joins TRBV5-6 and TRBJ2-2; D remains ambiguous. Trimming stripped 2 bases from V and 0 bases from J, with 5 bases between. This CDR3 comprises 14 residues. Germline CDR1 reads SGHDT; CDR2 reads YYEEEE. The CDR3 coding sequence is TGTGCCAGCAGCTTAGCCGCGAACACCGGGGAGCTGTTTTTT. Translated: CASSLAANTGELFF. Looking up the rest from reference TRBV5-6 and TRBJ2-2 gives the full variable domain: DAGVTQSPTHLIKTRGQQVTLRCSPKSGHDTVSWYQQALGQGPQFIFQYYEEEERQRGNFPDRFSGHQFPNYSSELNVNALLLGDSALYLCASSLAANTGELFFGEGSRLTVL.

The chain employs TRBV5-6 and TRBJ2-5, with 11 positions matching TRBD2. This CDR3 spans 16 amino acids. Unmatched junction bases numbered 2, after V lost 0 bases and J lost 1 base. Germline lookup yields CDR1 SGHDT and CDR2 YYEEEE. CDR3 sequence: CASSLGLAGIQETQYF. The CDR3 DNA reads as TGTGCCAGCAGCTTGGGACTAGCGGGGATCCAAGAGACCCAGTACTTC.

This chain joins TRBV25-1 and TRBJ1-2; 7 bases match TRBD1. The CDR3 consists of 13 residues. V lost 2 bases and J lost 4; bases outside the gene matches: 1. Germline CDR1 and CDR2: MGHDK and SYGVNS. The CDR3 region is CASSEQGGYGYTF. The CDR3 region has the DNA TGTGCCAGCAGTGAACAGGGGGGCTATGGCTACACCTTC.

On this clone: Other nucleotide sequences in the sample specify the same CDR3. The V and J genes are TRBV19 and TRBJ1-5; 11 bases are a match to TRBD1. The CDR3 has 14 residues. V trimming: 6 bases; J trimming: 6 bases; junction bases outside the gene matches: 4. From germline, CDR1 is LNHDA and CDR2 SQIVND (reference sequence). The CDR3: CASSGTGGSQPQHF. CDR3 in DNA: TGTGCCAGTAGCGGGACAGGGGGTAGTCAGCCCCAGCATTTT.

A few counts support this clone. The rearrangement joins TRBV19 to TRBJ1-1, with TRBD1 as a possible D gene (5 bases). This CDR3 has 15 amino acids. In germline, CDR1 is LNHDA, CDR2 SQIVND (reference sequence). V gave up 5 bases and J gave up 1 base, with 14 bases separating them. The CDR3 DNA is TGTGCCAGTAGTCCGTCACCAGACAGGAACACTGAAGCTTTCTTT. This codes for CASSPSPDRNTEAFF.